The rows below give T cell receptor beta chains drawn from one sample of a study of cytomegalovirus exposure and HLA in healthy donors. TCRdb keeps only in-frame clones here, not all; method: immunoSEQ multiplex PCR. The sample contains some 220,000 clones, 77% of which appear only once. The sequenced sample was PBMCs. All receptors come from a woman in her fifties or sixties in good health and CMV-seropositive. Both conserved end residues are part of each CDR3. A D gene is named only where the DNA matches it firmly. For some rows the clone size is stated as once, few or many, or as a class when expanded; others skip it.

clone_size	v_call	j_call	d_call	cdr3_aa	cdr3_nt
NA	TRBV5-4	TRBJ1-1	NA	CASSLAGGAPNTEAFF	TGTGCCAGCAGCTTGGCCGGGGGGGCCCCGAACACTGAAGCTTTCTTT
NA	TRBV5-1	TRBJ2-7	NA	CASRFGSGAYEQYF	TGCGCCAGCAGGTTCGGTAGCGGAGCATACGAGCAGTACTTC
NA	TRBV10-1	TRBJ2-1	NA	CASSEGTPRDEQFF	TGCGCCAGCAGTGAGGGGACACCGCGTGATGAGCAGTTCTTC
NA	TRBV5-4	TRBJ1-1	NA	CASSPSRETMNTEAFF	TGTGCCAGCAGCCCCTCCAGGGAAACCATGAACACTGAAGCTTTCTTT
NA	TRBV9	TRBJ1-2	NA	CASSEQGNYGYTF	TGTGCCAGCAGCGAACAGGGCAACTATGGCTACACCTTC
NA	TRBV29-1	TRBJ2-3	NA	CSVEDGGPGLTDTQYF	TGCAGCGTTGAAGATGGAGGGCCAGGACTCACAGATACGCAGTATTTT
NA	TRBV11-3	TRBJ2-7	TRBD1	CASSLGTGWHEQYF	TGTGCCAGCAGCCTCGGGACAGGGTGGCACGAGCAGTACTTC
NA	TRBV5-6	TRBJ1-5	TRBD1	CASSRTGDQPQHF	TGTGCCAGCAGCCGGACAGGGGATCAGCCCCAGCATTTT
NA	TRBV6-5	TRBJ2-1	NA	CASSYKGGWNEQFF	TGTGCCAGCAGTTACAAAGGAGGGTGGAATGAGCAGTTCTTC
NA	TRBV9	TRBJ2-2	TRBD1	CASTRTGGYTGELFF	TGTGCCAGCACACGGACAGGGGGCTACACCGGGGAGCTGTTTTTT
NA	TRBV4-1	TRBJ2-3	NA	CASSQRSEDTQYF	TGCGCCAGCAGTCAACGTAGTGAAGATACGCAGTATTTT
NA	TRBV11-2	TRBJ1-6	NA	CASSSRTGNSPLHF	TGTGCCAGCAGCTCGCGGACGGGGAATTCACCCCTCCACTTT
few	TRBV7-9	TRBJ1-1	NA	CASSLGGRRAFF	TGTGCCAGCAGCTTAGGCGGGAGAAGGGCTTTCTTT
NA	TRBV28	TRBJ2-7	TRBD1	CASHSGGQGAEEQYF	TGTGCCAGCCATTCCGGGGGACAGGGGGCTGAGGAGCAGTACTTC
NA	TRBV18	TRBJ1-1	TRBD1	CASSPRQGPNTEAFF	TGTGCCAGCTCACCAAGACAGGGTCCGAACACTGAAGCTTTCTTT
NA	TRBV11-1	TRBJ2-1	TRBD2	CASSLAGTSGVYEQFF	TGTGCCAGCAGCTTAGCCGGGACTAGCGGGGTATATGAGCAGTTCTTC
once	TRBV19	TRBJ1-5	NA	CASSMVEINQPQHF	TGTGCCAGTAGTATGGTAGAGATCAATCAGCCCCAGCATTTT
NA	TRBV6-5	TRBJ2-7	TRBD1	CASQQRTGPYEQYF	TGTGCCAGCCAACAAAGGACAGGGCCCTACGAGCAGTACTTC
NA	TRBV5-8	TRBJ2-1	NA	CASSLRRDIYNEQFF	TGTGCCAGCAGCTTGAGAAGGGACATATACAATGAGCAGTTCTTC
NA	TRBV28	TRBJ1-2	NA	CASSLWQGGYTF	TGTGCCAGCAGTTTATGGCAGGGAGGCTACACCTTC
NA	TRBV28	TRBJ2-1	NA	CASSLFRTADNEQFF	TGTGCCAGCAGTTTATTTCGGACAGCCGACAATGAGCAGTTCTTC
once	TRBV6-5	TRBJ2-7	TRBD2	CASSLSGGASYEQYF	TGTGCCAGCAGTCTTAGCGGGGGGGCGTCCTACGAGCAGTACTTC
NA	TRBV4-1	TRBJ2-7	TRBD2	CASSQGGGAYYEQYF	TGCGCCAGCAGCCAAGGGGGAGGGGCTTACTACGAGCAGTACTTC
few	TRBV2	TRBJ2-1	TRBD2	CASSSTSGRGVEQFF	TGTGCCAGCAGTTCGACTAGCGGGAGGGGCGTTGAGCAGTTCTTC
NA	TRBV5-1	TRBJ2-1	TRBD2	CASSLTGTSAYNEQFF	TGCGCCAGCAGCTTGACCGGGACTAGCGCATACAATGAGCAGTTCTTC
NA	TRBV6-5	TRBJ1-5	NA	CASNGGFNQPQHF	TGTGCCAGCAACGGGGGGTTCAATCAGCCCCAGCATTTT
NA	TRBV11-2	TRBJ1-1	NA	CASRGLGLMGTEAFF	TGTGCCAGCAGGGGATTAGGACTTATGGGCACTGAAGCTTTCTTT
NA	TRBV5-6	TRBJ1-1	NA	CASSLRGGGKAFF	TGTGCCAGCAGCCTCCGAGGCGGGGGGAAAGCTTTCTTT
NA	TRBV5-1	TRBJ2-7	TRBD1	CASSIGTGVLYEQYF	TGCGCCAGCAGCATAGGGACAGGGGTTCTATACGAGCAGTACTTC
NA	TRBV7-2	TRBJ2-7	NA	CASSLGLGALRFSYEQYF	TGTGCCAGCAGCTTAGGATTAGGGGCCTTACGATTCTCCTACGAGCAGTACTTC
once	TRBV6-6	TRBJ1-2	NA	CASSSTNRDYGYTF	TGTGCCAGCAGTTCCACAAACAGGGACTATGGCTACACCTTC
NA	TRBV5-1	TRBJ1-5	NA	CASSLEVPGGNQPQHF	TGCGCCAGCAGCTTGGAAGTCCCGGGGGGCAATCAGCCCCAGCATTTT
once	TRBV6-6	TRBJ2-7	TRBD2	CASSGGSHEQYF	TGTGCCAGCAGTGGCGGGAGTCACGAGCAGTACTTC
NA	TRBV4-2	TRBJ1-1	NA	CASSQVTSGDTEAFF	TGTGCCAGCAGCCAAGTGACCTCGGGTGACACTGAAGCTTTCTTT
NA	TRBV18	TRBJ1-1	NA	CASSRDVSGLTEAFF	TGTGCCAGCTCTCGAGACGTCAGTGGACTCACTGAAGCTTTCTTT
once	TRBV7-2	TRBJ1-2	TRBD1	CASSSRQGADGYTF	TGTGCCAGCAGCTCAAGACAGGGTGCGGATGGCTACACCTTC
NA	TRBV21-1	TRBJ2-1	NA	CASPQCWVEAPSPHNEQFF	TGTGCCAGTCCCCAATGCTGGGTGGAGGCCCCGTCACCGCACAATGAGCAGTTCTTC
NA	TRBV2	TRBJ2-2	TRBD2	CASDLAGSTGELFF	TGTGCCAGCGACCTAGCGGGAAGCACCGGGGAGCTGTTTTTT
NA	TRBV7-9	TRBJ2-1	TRBD2	CASSLLAGGTYNEQFF	TGTGCCAGCAGCTTACTAGCGGGAGGAACCTACAATGAGCAGTTCTTC
NA	TRBV18	TRBJ1-2	NA	CASSPSSGIFNYGYTF	TGTGCCAGCTCTCCCTCCAGTGGCATCTTTAACTATGGCTACACCTTC
once	TRBV5-1	TRBJ1-1	NA	CASSLSGDTEAFF	TGCGCCAGCAGCCTCTCAGGGGACACTGAAGCTTTCTTT
NA	TRBV4-3	TRBJ2-2	NA	CASSPMPQGRIAGELFF	TGCGCCAGCAGCCCCATGCCACAGGGGAGGATCGCCGGGGAGCTGTTTTTT
NA	TRBV7-9	TRBJ1-2	TRBD1	CSSSQGQGYGYTF	TGTTCCAGCAGTCAAGGACAGGGCTATGGCTACACCTTC
NA	TRBV10-3	TRBJ2-6	NA	CAISVAGASSGANVLTF	TGTGCCATCAGTGTCGCTGGGGCCTCCTCTGGGGCCAACGTCCTGACTTTC
NA	TRBV9	TRBJ1-4	TRBD1	CASSAGTGTEKLFF	TGTGCCAGCAGCGCCGGGACAGGGACAGAAAAACTGTTTTTT
NA	TRBV5-4	TRBJ1-3	NA	CASSWEGAGNTIYF	TGTGCCAGCAGCTGGGAGGGCGCCGGAAACACCATATATTTT
NA	TRBV7-2	TRBJ1-1	NA	CASSLFGGWANTEAFF	TGTGCCAGCAGCTTATTCGGGGGGTGGGCGAACACTGAAGCTTTCTTT
NA	TRBV28	TRBJ1-2	NA	CASYSASGGYGYTF	TGTGCCAGCTATTCCGCGTCGGGAGGCTATGGCTACACCTTC